This TCR beta chain is from a study of shared clonotypes between healthy human individuals. Data came from immunoSEQ multiplex PCR; TCRdb stores just in-frame clones and leaves some out. Of about 2.1 million clones in the sample, about 93% were seen once. The CDR3 has 11 residues. Germline lookup yields CDR1 SEHNR and CDR2 FQNEAQ (reference sequence). V lost 1 base, J lost 8 bases, and 5 bases lay in between. In the naive CD8 group, cells lacked CD45RO and were positively selected for CCR7, so terminally differentiated effector memory CD45RA+ cells were left out. Sequencing was done on a sample of naive CD8+ T cells from PBMCs. The chain combines TRBV7-9 with TRBJ1-2; the D is unclear. The receptor's source is a man aged 18 to 29 in good health. Some clones in this sample may be carry-over from other donors' samples. The CDR3 DNA sequence: TGTGCCAGCAGCTTAGAACCGGGCTACACCTTC. It translates to CASSLEPGYTF. The entire variable domain, with the rest obtained from reference TRBV7-9 and TRBJ1-2, is as follows: DTGVSQNPRHKITKRGQNVTFRCDPISEHNRLYWYRQTLGQGPEFLTYFQNEAQLEKSRLLSDRFSAERPKGSFSTLEIQRTEQGDSAMYLCASSLEPGYTFGSGTRLTVV.